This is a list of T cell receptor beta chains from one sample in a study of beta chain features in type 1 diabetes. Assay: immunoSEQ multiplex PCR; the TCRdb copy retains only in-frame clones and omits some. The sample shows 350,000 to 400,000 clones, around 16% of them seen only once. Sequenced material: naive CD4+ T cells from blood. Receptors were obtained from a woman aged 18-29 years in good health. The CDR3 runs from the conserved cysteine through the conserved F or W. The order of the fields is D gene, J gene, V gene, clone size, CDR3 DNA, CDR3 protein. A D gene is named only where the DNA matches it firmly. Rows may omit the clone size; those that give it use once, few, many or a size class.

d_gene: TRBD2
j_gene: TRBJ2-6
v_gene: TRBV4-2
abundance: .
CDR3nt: TGTGCCAGCAGCCACCTCCCGGGACTAGCGGTTAACTCTGGGGCCAACGTCCTGACTTTC
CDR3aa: CASSHLPGLAVNSGANVLTF

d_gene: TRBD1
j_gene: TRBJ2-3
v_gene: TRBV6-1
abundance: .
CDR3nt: TGTGCCAGCATTCCGGGACAGGGAACAGATACGCAGTATTTT
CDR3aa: CASIPGQGTDTQYF

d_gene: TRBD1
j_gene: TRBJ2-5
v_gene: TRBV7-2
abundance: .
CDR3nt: TGTGCCAGCAGCTCGGACAGGGGAGTAGAGGAGACCCAGTACTTC
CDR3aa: CASSSDRGVEETQYF

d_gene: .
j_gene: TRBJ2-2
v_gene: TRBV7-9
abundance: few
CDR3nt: TGTGCCAGCAGCTTCGGGAGGACAGAACGCGCCGGGGAGCTGTTTTTT
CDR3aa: CASSFGRTERAGELFF

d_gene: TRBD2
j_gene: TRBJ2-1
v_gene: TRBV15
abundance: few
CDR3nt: TGTGCCACCAGCAGGGCACTAGGACTAGCGGGAGTTCAGGGTCAGGTCGGGCAGTTCTTC
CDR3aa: CATSRALGLAGVQGQVGQFF

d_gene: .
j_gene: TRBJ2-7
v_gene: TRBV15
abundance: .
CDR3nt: TGTGCCACCAGCAGAGATCGGGGGAGCTCCGAGCAGTACTTC
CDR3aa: CATSRDRGSSEQYF

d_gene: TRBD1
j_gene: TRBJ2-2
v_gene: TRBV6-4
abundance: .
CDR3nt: TGTGCCAGCAGCCCGACAGGGGCCGGGGAGCTGTTTTTT
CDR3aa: CASSPTGAGELFF

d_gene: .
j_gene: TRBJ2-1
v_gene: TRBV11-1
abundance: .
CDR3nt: TGTGCCAGCAGCTTAGGGGGGGAGAGTAGTGAGCAGTTCTTC
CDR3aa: CASSLGGESSEQFF

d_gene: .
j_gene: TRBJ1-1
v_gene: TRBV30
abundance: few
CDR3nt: TGTGCCTGGGATTCCGGGACATTCCCGAGGGTGAACACTGAAGCTTTCTTT
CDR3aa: CAWDSGTFPRVNTEAFF

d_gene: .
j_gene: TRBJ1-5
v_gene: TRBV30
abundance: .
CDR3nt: TGTGCCTGGAGTGTACGAGAAAATCAGCCCCAGCATTTT
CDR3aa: CAWSVRENQPQHF

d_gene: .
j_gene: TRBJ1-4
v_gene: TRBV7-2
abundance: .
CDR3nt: TGTGCCAGCAGCCTGAACAGGGTCGGACTGTTTTTT
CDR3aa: CASSLNRVGLFF

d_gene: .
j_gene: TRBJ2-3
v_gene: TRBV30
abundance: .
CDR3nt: TGTGCCTGGGGCGGGAGCACAGATACGCAGTATTTT
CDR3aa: CAWGGSTDTQYF

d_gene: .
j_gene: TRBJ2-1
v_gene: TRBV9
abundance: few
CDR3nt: TGTGCCAGCAGTGGAGGTATACGGTGGTACAATGAGCAGTTCTTC
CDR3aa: CASSGGIRWYNEQFF

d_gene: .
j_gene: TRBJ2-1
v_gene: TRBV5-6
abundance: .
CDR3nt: TGTGCCAGCAACGCCGGGGACATCTGGGTCAATGAGCAGTTCTTC
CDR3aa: CASNAGDIWVNEQFF

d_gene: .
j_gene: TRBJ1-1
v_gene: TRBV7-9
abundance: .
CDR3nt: TGTGCCGCTAAAGTAGCGAGGAACACTGAAGCTTTCTTT
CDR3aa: CAAKVARNTEAFF

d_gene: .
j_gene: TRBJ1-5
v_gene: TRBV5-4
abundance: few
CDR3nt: TGTGCCAGCAGCGCCGGCGGCCCTGGAGGGCCCCAGCATTTT
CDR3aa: CASSAGGPGGPQHF

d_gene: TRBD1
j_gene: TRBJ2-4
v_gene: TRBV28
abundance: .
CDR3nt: TGTGCCAGCAGTTTGAACACCAGAGCGCAGGGGGCTCGATCCGAGGCCAAAAACATTCAGTACTTC
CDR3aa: CASSLNTRAQGARSEAKNIQYF

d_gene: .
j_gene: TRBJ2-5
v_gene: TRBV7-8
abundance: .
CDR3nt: TGTGCCAGCAGCACCCGACAGGTTCAAGAGACCCAGTACTTC
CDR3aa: CASSTRQVQETQYF

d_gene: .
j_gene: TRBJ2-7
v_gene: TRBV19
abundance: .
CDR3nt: TGTGCCAGTAGTCCTCCTAGGACTACTAACGAGCAGTACTTC
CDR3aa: CASSPPRTTNEQYF

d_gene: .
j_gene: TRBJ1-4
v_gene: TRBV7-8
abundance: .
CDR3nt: TGTGCCACCCAGGGGTATAATGAAAAACTGTTTTTT
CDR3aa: CATQGYNEKLFF

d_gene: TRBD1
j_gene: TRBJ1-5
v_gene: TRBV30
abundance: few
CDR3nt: TGTGCCTGGAAAGCAGGGGGGAATCAGCCCCAGCATTTT
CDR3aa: CAWKAGGNQPQHF

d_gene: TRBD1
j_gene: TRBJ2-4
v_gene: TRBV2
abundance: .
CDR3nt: TGTGCCAGCAGTGAAGCTACAGGGGTGTTTCAGTACTTC
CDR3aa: CASSEATGVFQYF

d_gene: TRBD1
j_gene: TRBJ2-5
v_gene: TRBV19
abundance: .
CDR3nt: TGTGCCAGTAGTCAGGGACAGCGAAGGGAGACCCAGTACTTC
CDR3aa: CASSQGQRRETQYF

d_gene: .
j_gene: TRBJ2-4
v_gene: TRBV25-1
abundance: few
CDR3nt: TGTGCCAGCAGTGAAAGCCCAGGGATAGCCAAAAACATTCAGTACTTC
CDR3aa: CASSESPGIAKNIQYF

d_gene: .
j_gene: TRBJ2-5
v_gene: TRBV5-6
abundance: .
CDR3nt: TGTGCCAGCAGCTTGACAGGGCCAGAGACCCAGTACTTC
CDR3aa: CASSLTGPETQYF

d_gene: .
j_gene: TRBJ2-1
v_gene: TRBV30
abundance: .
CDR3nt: TGTGCCTGGAGCTCAGGGGACGGCGCCTACAATGAGCAGTTCTTC
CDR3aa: CAWSSGDGAYNEQFF

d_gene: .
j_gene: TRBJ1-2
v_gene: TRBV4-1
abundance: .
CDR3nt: TGCGCCAGCAGCCAACCACAGGGACGCTATGGCTACACCTTC
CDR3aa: CASSQPQGRYGYTF

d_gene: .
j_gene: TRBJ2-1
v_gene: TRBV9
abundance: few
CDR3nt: TGTGCCAGCAGCGTAGCGGGGATAAGGTACAATGAGCAGTTCTTC
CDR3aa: CASSVAGIRYNEQFF

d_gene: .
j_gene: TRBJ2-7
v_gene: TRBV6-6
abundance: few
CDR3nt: TGTGCCAGCAACCAGCGGAGCTACGAGCAGTACTTC
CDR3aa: CASNQRSYEQYF

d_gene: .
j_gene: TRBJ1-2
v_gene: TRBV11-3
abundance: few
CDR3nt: TGTGCCAGCAGCTTGGGAGGCGATGGCTACACCTTC
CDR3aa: CASSLGGDGYTF

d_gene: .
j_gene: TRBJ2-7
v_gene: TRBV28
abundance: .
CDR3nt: TGTGCCAGCACCGTTGGGGGCGGGAGCTCCTACGAGCAGTACTTC
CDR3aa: CASTVGGGSSYEQYF

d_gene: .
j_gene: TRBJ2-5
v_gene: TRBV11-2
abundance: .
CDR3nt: TGTGCCAGCAGCTTTAACCTTGGCCGGGGCCAAGAGACCCAGTACTTC
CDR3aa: CASSFNLGRGQETQYF

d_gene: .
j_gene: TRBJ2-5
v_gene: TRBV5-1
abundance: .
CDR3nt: TGCGCCAGCAGTAGCAGTGAAGAGACCCAGTACTTC
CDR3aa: CASSSSEETQYF

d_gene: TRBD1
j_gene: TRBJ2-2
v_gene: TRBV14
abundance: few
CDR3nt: TGTGCCAGCAGCTTAACAGGGGGCACCGGGGAGCTGTTTTTT
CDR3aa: CASSLTGGTGELFF

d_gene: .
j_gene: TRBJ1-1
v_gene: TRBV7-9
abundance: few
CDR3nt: TGTGCCAGCAGCTTAGAACAGAGGAACACTGAAGCTTTCTTT
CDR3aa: CASSLEQRNTEAFF

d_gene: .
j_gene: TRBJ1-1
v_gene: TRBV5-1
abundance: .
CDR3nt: TGCGCCAGCAGCGCCTCAGTATTGAACACTGAAGCTTTCTTT
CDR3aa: CASSASVLNTEAFF

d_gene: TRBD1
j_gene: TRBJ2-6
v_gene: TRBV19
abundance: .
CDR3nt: TGTGCCAGTTGGACAGGGGCTGCCGGGGCCAACGTCCTGACTTTC
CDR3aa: CASWTGAAGANVLTF

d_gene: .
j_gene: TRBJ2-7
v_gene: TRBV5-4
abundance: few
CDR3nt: TGTGCCAGCAGCTTGAACATAGCAGTAAGCTCCTACGAGCAGTACTTC
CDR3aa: CASSLNIAVSSYEQYF

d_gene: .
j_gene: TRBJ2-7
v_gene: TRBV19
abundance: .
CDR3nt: TGTGCCAGTAGTATTGCCAGGGACTACGAGCAGTACTTC
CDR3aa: CASSIARDYEQYF

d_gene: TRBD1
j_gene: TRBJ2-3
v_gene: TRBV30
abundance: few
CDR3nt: TGTGCCTGGCTGACAGGGGGTACAGATACGCAGTATTTT
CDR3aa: CAWLTGGTDTQYF

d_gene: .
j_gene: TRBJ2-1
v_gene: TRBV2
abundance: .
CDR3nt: TGTGCCAGCAGTCAAACGGGAAATGAGCAGTTCTTC
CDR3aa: CASSQTGNEQFF

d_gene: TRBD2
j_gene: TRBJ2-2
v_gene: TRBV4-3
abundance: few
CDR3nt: TGCGCCAGCAGCCAAGCCGCGGCGGGAGGGACGAACACCGGGGAGCTGTTTTTT
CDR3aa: CASSQAAAGGTNTGELFF

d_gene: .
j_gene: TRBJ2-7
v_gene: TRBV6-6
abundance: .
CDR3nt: TGTGCCAGCAGTCCTGGCATTACCTACGAGCAGTACTTC
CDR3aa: CASSPGITYEQYF

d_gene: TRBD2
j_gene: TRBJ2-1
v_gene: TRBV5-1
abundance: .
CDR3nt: TGCGCCAGCAGCTTGGCCTTAGCGGGAGAAGGAAATGAGCAGTTCTTC
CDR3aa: CASSLALAGEGNEQFF

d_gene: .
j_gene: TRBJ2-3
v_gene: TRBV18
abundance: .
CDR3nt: TGTGCCAGCTCACAATTCGACAGTGGCACTGATACGCAGTATTTT
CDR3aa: CASSQFDSGTDTQYF

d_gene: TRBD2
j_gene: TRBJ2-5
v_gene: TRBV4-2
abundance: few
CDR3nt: TGTGCCAGCAGCCAAGCGGGACTAGCGGGATCAGCTGAGACCCAGTACTTC
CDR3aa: CASSQAGLAGSAETQYF

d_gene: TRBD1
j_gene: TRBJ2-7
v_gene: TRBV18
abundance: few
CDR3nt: TGTGCCAGCTCACATCGGGACAGAAGCTCCTACGAGCAGTACTTC
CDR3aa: CASSHRDRSSYEQYF

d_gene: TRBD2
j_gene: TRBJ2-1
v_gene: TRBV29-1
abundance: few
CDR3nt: TGCAGCGTACGACTAGCGGTCTACAATGAGCAGTTCTTC
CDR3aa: CSVRLAVYNEQFF

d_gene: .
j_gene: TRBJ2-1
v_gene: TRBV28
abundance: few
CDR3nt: TGTGCCAGCAGTTTAATAGGGCGTGGTATCACGGACATCCAGTTCTTC
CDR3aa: CASSLIGRGITDIQFF

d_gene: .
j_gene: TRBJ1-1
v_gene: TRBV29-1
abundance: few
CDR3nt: TGCAGCGCCTCACACAGGCTACCGACGGACACTGAAGCTTTCTTT
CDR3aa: CSASHRLPTDTEAFF

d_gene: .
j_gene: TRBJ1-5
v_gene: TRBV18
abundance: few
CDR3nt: TGTGCCAGCTCACCACAAGGACAGCAAAATCAGCCCCAGCATTTT
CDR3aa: CASSPQGQQNQPQHF

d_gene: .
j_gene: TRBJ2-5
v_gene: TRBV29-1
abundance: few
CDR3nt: TGCAGCGTCTCTAGACTTGCGGAGACCCAGTACTTC
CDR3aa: CSVSRLAETQYF

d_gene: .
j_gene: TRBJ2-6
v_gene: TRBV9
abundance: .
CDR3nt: TGTGCCAGCAGCGTACCCAGGCAGGCCAGCTCTGGGGCCAACGTCCTGACTTTC
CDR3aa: CASSVPRQASSGANVLTF

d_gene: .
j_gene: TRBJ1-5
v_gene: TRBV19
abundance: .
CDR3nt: TGTGCCAGTAGTGCCCAGCCGGGGTATAGCAATCAGCCCCAGCATTTT
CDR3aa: CASSAQPGYSNQPQHF